The TCR beta chain under discussion was sequenced for a study of blood T cell repertoires in COVID-19. In the study overall: COVID-19 samples from acute and convalescent phases originated in the United States, Italy and Spain.

This clone came up once. CDR1 and CDR2 from the germline V gene are MNHEY and SVGAGI. V was pared by 6 bases and J by 7 bases, with 3 bases of the junction left unmatched. The CDR3 spans 12 residues. Original methodology: Reference gene primer amplification gave nucleated cell count estimates. Assay: immunoSEQ multiplex PCR; the TCRdb copy retains only in-frame clones and omits some. The V and J calls and clone size are taken from that table; D and trimming were inferred from the DNA. This table has 60,000 or so clones, roughly 88% appearing once. Patients from Seattle were sampled longitudinally, starting during active infection.

The rearrangement links TRBV6-5 to TRBJ1-1; TRBD1 aligns across 9 bases. This TCR was sampled from a man aged 25 to 40 with COVID-19, enrolled during active disease. Sequencing was carried out using peripheral blood. The CDR3 DNA reads as TGTGCCAGCAGGTTGGACAGGGGTGAAGCTTTCTTT. As protein: CASRLDRGEAFF.